The table lists the clone carrying this T cell receptor beta chain with a few counts. Healthy bone marrow donors supplied every sample. This sample was taken from a study of cytomegalovirus exposure and HLA in healthy donors. Germline CDR1 and CDR2: MNHEY and SMNVEV (reference sequence). The CDR3 is 17 amino acids. After removal of 0 bases from V and 4 bases from J, the junction contained 7 bases not matched to a gene. The PCR was carried out with 60 Vbeta primers and 13 Jbeta primers. TCRdb's table, derived via immunoSEQ multiplex PCR, lists solely in-frame clones and lacks some. The sample lists about 160,000 clones; around four fifths were seen once.

The sample was PBMCs. This clonotype originated in a male donor in good health and CMV-seropositive. The chain combines TRBV27 with TRBJ1-5; TRBD1 agrees at 9 bases. The CDR3 DNA follows: TGTGCCAGCAGTTTATCGAGGGGACAGGGATTAAATCAGCCCCAGCATTTT. This translates into CASSLSRGQGLNQPQHF.